This is a list of T cell receptor beta chains from one sample in a study of neurological immune-mediated disorders. TCRdb passed the 5' RACE reads through MiXCR, listing each CDR3 protein once. The sample includes more than 55,000 distinct CDR3 sequences, under 30% of them seen just once. Sequences were obtained from PBMCs. These receptor sequences come from a man in his fifties or sixties with HTLV-1-associated myelopathy (HAM/TSP). The CDR3 runs from the conserved cysteine through the conserved F or W. The D gene is left open where the match is weak. Clone size is not always given. Where it is, it says once, few, many or a class for expanded clones.

v_call,d_call,j_call,clone_size,cdr3_aa,cdr3_nt
TRBV5-5,TRBD2,TRBJ2-3,many,CASSLGSSGTNTDTQYF,TGTGCCAGCAGCTTGGGTTCGAGCGGGACTAACACAGATACGCAGTATTTT
TRBV5-1,TRBD1,TRBJ2-5,.,CASSALGDRETQYF,TGCGCCAGCAGCGCGCTTGGGGACAGAGAGACCCAGTACTTC
TRBV6-2/TRBV6-3,TRBD2,TRBJ2-7,.,CASSYSILAGDWYEQYF,TGTGCCAGCAGTTACTCGATACTAGCGGGAGATTGGTACGAGCAGTACTTC
TRBV7-8,TRBD2,TRBJ2-3,many,CASSPRLAGGADTQYF,TGTGCCAGCAGCCCTCGGCTAGCGGGAGGAGCAGATACGCAGTATTTT
TRBV29-1,.,TRBJ2-7,many,CSVLLGDEQYF,TGCAGCGTCTTGCTGGGGGACGAGCAGTACTTC
TRBV25-1,.,TRBJ2-2,.,CASNRGTGELFF,TGTGCCAGCAACCGCGGGACCGGGGAGCTGTTTTTT
TRBV5-1,.,TRBJ2-7,.,CASSAEGISYEQYF,TGCGCCAGCAGCGCGGAGGGGATCTCCTACGAGCAGTACTTC
TRBV15,.,TRBJ2-6,many,CATSSTSSGANVLTF,TGTGCCACCAGCTCGACTAGCTCTGGGGCCAACGTCCTGACTTTC
TRBV12-3/TRBV12-4,.,TRBJ2-7,many,CASSPYIDRLGEQYF,TGTGCCAGCAGTCCCTACATCGACAGGCTGGGCGAGCAGTACTTC
TRBV27,.,TRBJ2-2,once,CASSLASNTGELFF,TGTGCCAGCAGTTTAGCCAGCAACACCGGGGAGCTGTTTTTT
TRBV5-1,.,TRBJ2-7,.,CTSSPGPLGEQYF,TGCACCAGCAGCCCCGGACCCCTTGGGGAGCAGTACTTC
TRBV2,.,TRBJ1-1,once,CASSESLGWGRAFF,TGTGCCAGCAGCGAATCGCTCGGCTGGGGCCGGGCTTTCTTT
TRBV28,.,TRBJ1-4,.,CASSRPGTRDKKLFF,TGTGCCAGCAGCCGCCCCGGGACACGGGATAAAAAACTGTTTTTT
TRBV20-1,TRBD2,TRBJ2-1,.,CSADSTSGPDNEQFF,TGCAGTGCGGATTCGACTAGCGGTCCGGACAATGAGCAGTTCTTC
TRBV25-1,.,TRBJ1-1,many,CASKGDTEAFF,TGTGCCAGCAAGGGGGACACTGAAGCTTTCTTT
TRBV28,.,TRBJ2-4,medium-sized,CASLDGPKNIQYF,TGTGCCAGCCTGGACGGACCTAAAAACATTCAGTACTTC
TRBV24-1,TRBD2,TRBJ2-5,many,CATSGGLAGLERETQYF,TGTGCCACCAGTGGGGGACTAGCGGGCCTCGAGAGGGAGACCCAGTACTTC
TRBV20-1,TRBD1,TRBJ2-2,many,CSASSRLGQGARAGELFF,TGCAGTGCTAGTAGTCGGCTGGGACAGGGGGCGCGAGCCGGGGAGCTGTTTTTT
TRBV7-6,.,TRBJ2-3,.,CASSFLADTQYF,TGTGCCAGCAGCTTCTTAGCAGATACGCAGTATTTT
TRBV27,TRBD1,TRBJ2-7,.,CASRRQGDWNEQYF,TGTGCCAGCAGAAGACAGGGGGATTGGAACGAGCAGTACTTC
TRBV27,.,TRBJ2-3,many,CASSRWAQVTDTQYF,TGTGCCAGCAGCCGCTGGGCTCAGGTAACAGATACGCAGTATTTT
TRBV7-9,TRBD1,TRBJ1-1,.,CASSFTGQGNTEAFF,TGTGCCAGCAGCTTCACGGGACAGGGGAACACTGAAGCTTTCTTT
TRBV12-3/TRBV12-4,.,TRBJ1-1,.,CASSLQGRRTEAFF,TGTGCCAGCAGCCTTCAGGGGAGGAGGACTGAAGCTTTCTTT
TRBV7-2,.,TRBJ2-1,many,CASSRGPAGAHNEQFF,TGTGCCAGCAGCCGTGGGCCCGCGGGTGCTCACAATGAGCAGTTCTTC
TRBV24-1,.,TRBJ2-5,many,CATSDPDRHQETQYF,TGTGCCACCAGTGACCCCGACAGGCACCAAGAGACCCAGTACTTC
TRBV20-1,.,TRBJ1-2,.,CSARSTGIRCYTF,TGCAGTGCTAGATCAACAGGGATCCGATGCTACACCTTC
TRBV6-2/TRBV6-3,.,TRBJ2-5,many,CASSPDRGPSSETQYF,TGTGCCAGCAGCCCCGACCGGGGCCCATCAAGCGAGACCCAGTACTTC
TRBV7-2,.,TRBJ2-5,many,CASSPGGAQETQYF,TGTGCCAGCAGCCCCGGAGGGGCACAAGAGACCCAGTACTTC
TRBV6-5,TRBD2,TRBJ2-7,once,CASSYAGGTGEQYF,TGTGCCAGCAGTTACGCGGGAGGAACGGGCGAGCAGTACTTC
TRBV10-3,.,TRBJ2-3,few,CAIAERGMTDTQYF,TGTGCCATAGCCGAGCGCGGGATGACCGATACGCAGTATTTT
TRBV6-5,TRBD1,TRBJ2-2,many,CASASGQGNTGELFF,TGTGCCAGCGCCTCCGGACAGGGAAACACCGGGGAGCTGTTTTTT